This T cell receptor beta chain was obtained from a study of shared T cell receptors in the human thymus. Only in-frame clones appear in the TCRdb table, and some are missing; sequencing was by immunoSEQ multiplex PCR. The sample records about 500,000 clones, about 80% being singletons. CDR3 length: 16 amino acids. Germline assignment: CDR1 ENHRY and CDR2 SYGVKD. After removal of 5 bases from V and 4 bases from J, the junction contained 11 bases not matched to a gene. These data were likewise used in another study, on human thymus T cells.

The sequence derives from a boy younger than two with a congenital heart defect. J is TRBJ2-1 and V is TRBV10-3; TRBD2 aligns across 7 bases. Sample: thymocytes. CDR3 coding DNA: TGTGCCATCAGTAGAGAAGGGCGGGGAGGGTACAATGAGCAGTTCTTC. Its translation: CAISREGRGGYNEQFF.